This TCR beta chain was identified in a study of siplizumab effects on memory and regulatory T cells. General observations from the study: Controls had approximately 27% Treg-derived mappable alloreactive CD4+ clones on average, versus around 64% with siplizumab. The study found naive T cells seemingly more diverse than memory cells and seemingly major alloresponse contributors.

Method: immunoSEQ multiplex PCR; TCRdb's copy keeps in-frame clones and lacks some. The table records over 100,000 clones, roughly 92% of them present only once. Worth noting for this clone: Its antigen remains unknown.

The sequence derives from a human donor in good health. Sequencing was done on a sample of CD4+ T cells sorted from blood.

CDR3 loop: CAWSSRRGIGNTIYF. CDR3 sequence (DNA): TGTGCCTGGAGTTCCCGCAGGGGTATTGGAAACACCATATATTTT. The rearrangement uses TRBV30 and TRBJ1-3; D possibly corresponds to TRBD1 (6 bases). The CDR3 is 15 amino acids. V lost 2 bases to trimming and J lost 3 bases, with 14 bases between them. Looked up from germline, CDR1 is GTSNPN and CDR2 is SVGIG (reference sequence).